The TCR beta chain described here comes from a study of OX40 agonist ivuxolimab in advanced cancers. Germline-derived CDR1 and CDR2 are SGHKS and YYEKEE (reference sequence). The CDR3 is 14 amino acids. Trimming shortened V by 0 bases and J by 8 bases, and 12 bases separated the two germline ends. This table comes from immunoSEQ multiplex PCR, and its TCRdb copy is limited to in-frame clones, with some not included. The data contain fewer than 25,000 clones, around 85% of them seen just once; the ten biggest clones take up around a sixth. This clonotype was obtained from an adult with an advanced solid tumor such as melanoma, head and neck, liver or kidney cancer. This specimen consisted of CD4+ or CD8+ T cells sorted from blood, obtained in a trial of the OX40 agonist ivuxolimab. The rearrangement joins TRBV5-5 to TRBJ2-4; D is perhaps TRBD1 or TRBD2 (6 bases each). Here the CDR3 DNA reads TGTGCCAGCAGCTTGGCCCCGGGGGCGGACATTCAGTACTTC. It is translated as CASSLAPGADIQYF.